What follows describes a single TCR beta chain. Its antigen is unknown. No base quality values were provided; no much bigger clone lies one nucleotide off. The germline V gene gives CDR1 as MNHEY and CDR2 as SVGAGI. V loses 4 bases of germline sequence and J loses 5 bases, and the interval between the two ends is 11 bases. The CDR3 measures 14 amino acids from cysteine to phenylalanine. Just CDR3 DNA is preserved here, 42 bases in frame from base 1. For deep sequencing, PBMC libraries mostly used approximately 500 ng of input genomic DNA, with six replicates for each sample. The immunoSEQ hsTCRbeta kit was used to prepare TCRbeta libraries, following the manufacturer's instructions. Sequencing of the completed libraries took place using an Illumina NovaSeq 6000 S4 flow cell after they had been pooled to around 3.3 nM. Turning to the authors' computational methods: Raw data preprocessing and quality control were performed with the immunoSEQ Analyzer. The analysis was limited to productive rearrangements, and each clonotype was defined by a unique CDR3 amino acid sequence. Using the R package tcR, the researchers computed the Gini-Simpson index as their estimate of repertoire clonality. Student's t test was used to compare Gini indices, while Pearson correlation assessed associations with tumor size change. The immuneACCESS repertoire file appears here via TCRdb, limited to in-frame rearrangements. These files lack a portion of the clones; in checked studies, under half of the deficit traces to unresolved V genes, and the cause of the others is not known. V and J calls and clone size are given by that table; D and trimming were obtained from the DNA. In all, the sample holds 15,000 to 20,000 clones, and 65% to 75% of those were seen once. The ten largest clones add up to around 2.6% of the sample.

The sample comes from a study of neoadjuvant anti-PD-1 for oral cavity cancer (dated by TCRdb to the early 2020s). About the study as a whole: Three to four biweekly doses of nivolumab at 3 mg/kg were mostly administered to patients before curative-intent surgical resection. Patients who did not progress were given a fourth nivolumab dose at about day 43 and had definitive surgical resection on days 50-56. Responders were defined as patients with complete response, partial response or stable disease by RECIST 1.1; non-responders were defined as patients with progression. The parent correlative cohort had around 13 patients and a response rate of 30% to 35%. Overall study outcomes, separate from this receptor: The TCR analyses had only three patients in each response group, and the authors called for validation in larger cohorts. After neoadjuvant nivolumab, T cell clonality (Gini index) in PBMCs was significantly higher in non-responders than in responders. Higher pretreatment blood Treg/Th17 ratios correlated with both higher pretreatment blood TCRbeta clonality and lower post-treatment tumor TCRbeta clonality.

The sample's time point, from its label and the paper: before neoadjuvant nivolumab. None of the patients had received prior systemic or radiation treatment, and all were newly diagnosed with stage II-IVA oral cavity squamous cell carcinoma. The cohort was composed of patients with HPV-negative, locally advanced oral cavity squamous cell carcinoma. Peripheral blood mononuclear cells were analyzed directly and were not maintained or expanded in culture. Samples came from a longitudinal correlative study of a single-arm phase II trial of neoadjuvant nivolumab in oral cavity squamous cell carcinoma. Genomic DNA-based TCRbeta sequencing was performed on subject-matched pre- and post-treatment PBMCs and tumors from three responders and three non-responders. Peripheral blood mononuclear cells were collected before nivolumab treatment and again after treatment, at the time of surgery. The Maxwell RSC DNA from Cells kit was used to extract genomic DNA from PBMCs.

This clonotype originated in a person aged 40 to 85 with oral cavity squamous cell carcinoma. Sequencing was performed on PBMCs, taken before nivolumab (anti-PD-1) treatment. The chain employs TRBV6-5 and TRBJ2-2; the D gene remains uncertain. The DNA is as follows: TGTGCCAGCAGTTTGGAAGGACGGACCGGGGAGCTGTTTTTT. Translation gives CASSLEGRTGELFF.